This T cell receptor (beta chain) was recorded in a study of cytomegalovirus exposure and HLA in healthy donors. PCR involved 60 Vbeta and 13 Jbeta primers. Assay: immunoSEQ multiplex PCR; the TCRdb copy retains only in-frame clones and omits some. Altogether over 150,000 clones are present, 65% to 75% being singletons, with the ten largest covering more than 4%. Remarks on this clone: Its antigen remains unidentified.

Per the germline V gene, CDR1 is LNHDA and CDR2 is SQIVND (reference sequence). This CDR3 has 14 amino acids. The germline V and J ends were trimmed by 3 bases and 7 bases, with 13 bases remaining between them. Overall study findings and caveats: Analysis was carried out at a later point, and it linked a missense DCLRE1C variant to TCR beta V- and J-gene trimming. For most subjects, TCR beta sequences were reported to predict HLA-A and HLA-B alleles with accuracy.

The V gene is TRBV19, the J gene TRBJ2-1; TRBD2 might be the D (5 bases). The receptor's source is a man aged 30-40 years in good health and CMV-seropositive. The sample consisted of PBMCs. CDR3 DNA sequence: TGTGCCAGTAGTATCGCAGAGGGATGGAATGAGCAGTTCTTC. This sequence encodes CASSIAEGWNEQFF.